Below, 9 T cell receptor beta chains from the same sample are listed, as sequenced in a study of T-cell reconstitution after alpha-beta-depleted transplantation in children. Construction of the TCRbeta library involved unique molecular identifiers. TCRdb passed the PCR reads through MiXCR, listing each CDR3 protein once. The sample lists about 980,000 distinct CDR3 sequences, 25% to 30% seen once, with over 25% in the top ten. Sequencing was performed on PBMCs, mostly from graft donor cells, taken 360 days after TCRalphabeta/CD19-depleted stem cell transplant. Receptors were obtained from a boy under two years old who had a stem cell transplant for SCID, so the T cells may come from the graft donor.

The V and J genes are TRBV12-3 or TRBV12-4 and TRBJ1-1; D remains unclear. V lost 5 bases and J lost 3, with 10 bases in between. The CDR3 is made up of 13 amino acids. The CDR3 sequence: CASSDGIYTEAFF. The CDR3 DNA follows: TGTGCCAGCAGTGACGGGATTTACACTGAAGCTTTCTTT.

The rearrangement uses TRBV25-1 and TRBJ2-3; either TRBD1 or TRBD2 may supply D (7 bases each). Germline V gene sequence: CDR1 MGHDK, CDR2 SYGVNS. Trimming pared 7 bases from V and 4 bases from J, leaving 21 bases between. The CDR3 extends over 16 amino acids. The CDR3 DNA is TGTGCCAGCACCCCACGACCAGGGGGGGGCCCAGATACGCAGTATTTT. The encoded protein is CASTPRPGGGPDTQYF.

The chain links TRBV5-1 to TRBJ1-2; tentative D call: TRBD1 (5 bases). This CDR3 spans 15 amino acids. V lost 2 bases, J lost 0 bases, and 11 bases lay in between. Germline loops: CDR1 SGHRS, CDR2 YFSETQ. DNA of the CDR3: TGCGCCAGCAGCTTCCAGGGACGAGCTAACTATGGCTACACCTTC. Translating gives CASSFQGRANYGYTF.

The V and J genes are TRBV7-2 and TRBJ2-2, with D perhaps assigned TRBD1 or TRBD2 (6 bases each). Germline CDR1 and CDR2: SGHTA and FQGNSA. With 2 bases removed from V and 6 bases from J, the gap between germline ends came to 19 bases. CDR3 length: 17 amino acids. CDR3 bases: TGTGCCAGCAGCTTAAGGGGGGTCTCTTCAGGGTCCGGGGAGCTGTTTTTT. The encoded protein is CASSLRGVSSGSGELFF.

CDR3 protein: CASSLGPRLDTQYF. CDR3 in DNA: TGTGCCAGCAGTTTAGGGCCCCGACTAGATACGCAGTATTTT. The chain joins TRBV28 to TRBJ2-3; unclear D gene. This CDR3 is 14 amino acids long. The ends were cut back, 2 bases at V and 5 bases at J, with 11 bases in the middle. Per germline, CDR1 MDHEN and CDR2 SYDVKM.

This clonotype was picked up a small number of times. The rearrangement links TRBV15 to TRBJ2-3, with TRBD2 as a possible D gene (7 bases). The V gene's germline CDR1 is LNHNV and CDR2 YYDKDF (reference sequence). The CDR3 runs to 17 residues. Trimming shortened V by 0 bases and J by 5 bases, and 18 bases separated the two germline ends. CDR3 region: CATSRDLGEGVGDTQYF. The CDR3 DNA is TGTGCCACCAGCAGAGATTTAGGGGAGGGGGTAGGAGATACGCAGTATTTT.

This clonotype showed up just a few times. The CDR3 loop is CSARDRGTLIPDTQYF. CDR3 nucleotides: TGCAGTGCTAGAGATAGGGGGACCCTAATTCCAGATACGCAGTATTTT. The chain joins TRBV20-1 to TRBJ2-3; D might be TRBD1 (6 bases). CDR3 size: 16 residues. The germline gives CDR1 DFQATT, CDR2 SNEGSKA (reference sequence). V was clipped by 0 bases and J by 4 bases, with 17 bases between them.

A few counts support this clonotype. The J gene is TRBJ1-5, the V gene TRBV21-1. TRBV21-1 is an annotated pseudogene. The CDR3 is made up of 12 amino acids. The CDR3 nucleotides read TGTGCCAGTAATCGCAGCGATCAGCCCCAGCATTTT. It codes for CASNRSDQPQHF.

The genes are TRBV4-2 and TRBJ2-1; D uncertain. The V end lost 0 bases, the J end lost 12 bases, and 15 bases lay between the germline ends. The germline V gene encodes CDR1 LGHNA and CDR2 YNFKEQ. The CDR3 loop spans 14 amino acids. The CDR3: CASSQERLTMRQFF. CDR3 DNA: TGTGCCAGCAGCCAAGAGAGGCTAACAATGAGGCAGTTCTTC.